A selection of T cell receptor beta chains follows, all from one sample in a study of PD-1 blockade in mismatch repair-deficient tumors. Clones were sequenced by immunoSEQ multiplex PCR, and TCRdb holds only the in-frame ones, with some missing. The sample has 90,000 to 130,000 clones; 65% to 80% are singletons. The sequences come from peripheral blood, collected just over 59 weeks after starting pembrolizumab. The receptor set was obtained from an adult with mismatch repair-deficient cancer. The CDR3 runs from the conserved cysteine through the conserved F or W.

TRBJ2-7,TRBV7-2,CASSLGDQYEQYF
TRBJ1-2,TRBV5-6,CASSGVWGYTF
TRBJ2-3,TRBV29-1,CSVGNGASSTDTQYF
TRBJ1-2,TRBV19,CASTPGRGRFYGYTF
TRBJ2-2,TRBV6-1,CASSGLTGELFF
TRBJ1-2,TRBV5-4,CASSLGWDYGYTF
TRBJ1-1,TRBV27,CASSEGWPAEAFF
TRBJ1-5,TRBV11-2,CASSLAGDGSNQPQHF
TRBJ2-3,TRBV18,CASSPGTGGPDTQYF
TRBJ1-2,TRBV10-3,CAISESTQGSGYTF
TRBJ2-5,TRBV7-8,CASSLVPPGETQYF
TRBJ2-7,TRBV7-3,CASSLRQGYEQYF
TRBJ1-5,TRBV27,CASSSKDTGGNQPQHF
TRBJ1-1,TRBV5-6,CASSARDRVNTEAFF
TRBJ1-3,TRBV5-1,CASSLQVLTSGNTIYF
TRBJ1-2,TRBV5-1,CASSLDQGYGYTF
TRBJ1-5,TRBV19,CASSPGRGEGQPQHF
TRBJ2-7,TRBV7-9,CASSFAGRGDEQYF
TRBJ2-3,TRBV28,CASRVNVASGIRSTQYF
TRBJ2-1,TRBV5-4,CASTTRGSYNEQFF
TRBJ1-4,TRBV29-1,CSASGIGDEKLFF
TRBJ2-5,TRBV10-3,CAISESKAGPLGETQYF
TRBJ2-3,TRBV6-1,CASSELAGGPDTQYF
TRBJ2-7,TRBV12-5,CASSSGYEQYF
TRBJ2-5,TRBV2,CASSEEERPQETQYF
TRBJ2-7,TRBV28,CASRITGFSYEQYF
TRBJ2-5,TRBV9,CASSVAALVPVETQYF
TRBJ2-5,TRBV7-6,CASSLALWTSGQETQYF
TRBJ2-2,TRBV30,CAWGQGANTGELFF
TRBJ2-2,TRBV6-1,CASSVDRGVGELFF
TRBJ2-7,TRBV4-1,CASSPEGLPSYEQYF
TRBJ2-7,TRBV6-5,CASSREPSSYEQYF